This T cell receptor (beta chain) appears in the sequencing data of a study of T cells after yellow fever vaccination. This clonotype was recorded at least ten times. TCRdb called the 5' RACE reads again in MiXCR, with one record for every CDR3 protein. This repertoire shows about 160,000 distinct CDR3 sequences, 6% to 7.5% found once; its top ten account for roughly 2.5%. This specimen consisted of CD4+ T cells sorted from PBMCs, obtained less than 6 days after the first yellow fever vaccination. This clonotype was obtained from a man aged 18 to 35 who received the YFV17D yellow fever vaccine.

DNA for the CDR3: TGTGCCAGCAGTTACTCGGACAGGGTGGGGGGCTACACCTTC. This encodes CASSYSDRVGGYTF. The chain carries TRBV6-5 and TRBJ1-2; 8 positions agree with TRBD1. The junction had 5 bases not matched to a gene; V was cut back by 0 bases and J by 8 bases. This CDR3 is built from 14 residues. The germline gives CDR1 MNHEY, CDR2 SVGAGI.